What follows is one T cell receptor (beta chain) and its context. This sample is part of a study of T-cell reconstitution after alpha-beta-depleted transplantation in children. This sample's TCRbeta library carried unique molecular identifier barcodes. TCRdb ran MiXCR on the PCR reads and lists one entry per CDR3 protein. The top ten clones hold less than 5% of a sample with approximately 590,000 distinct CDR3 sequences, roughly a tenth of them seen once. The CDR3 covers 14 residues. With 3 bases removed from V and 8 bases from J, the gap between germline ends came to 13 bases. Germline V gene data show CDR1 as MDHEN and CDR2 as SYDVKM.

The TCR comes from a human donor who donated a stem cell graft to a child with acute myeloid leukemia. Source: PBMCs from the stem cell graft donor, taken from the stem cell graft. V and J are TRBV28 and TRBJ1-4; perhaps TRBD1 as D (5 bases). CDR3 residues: CASSLLQGGEKLFF. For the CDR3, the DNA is TGTGCCAGCAGTTTGTTGCAGGGAGGCGAAAAACTGTTTTTT.